Shown below are 3 T cell receptor beta chains from a single sample sequenced in a study of molecular identifiers for immune sequencing clone quantification. From the PCR reads, TCRdb called clonotypes with MiXCR, one entry per CDR3 protein. The sample carries about 98,000 distinct CDR3 sequences, around 37% recorded once. Input material: naive CD8+ T cells from blood, with Jurkat cell RNA spiked in. Subset described: FACS-sorted CD8+CD4-CCR7+CD45RA+ naive T cells. These receptors came from a human donor in good health. Some libraries in this study had Jurkat cell RNA spiked in.

The sample holds a few counts of this clonotype. The chain is built from TRBV27 and TRBJ2-5, with D perhaps given as TRBD1 or TRBD2 (5 bases each). V lost 7 bases to trimming and J lost 3 bases, with 18 bases between them. Germline V gene lookup returns CDR1 MNHEY and CDR2 SMNVEV (reference sequence). This CDR3 is built from 15 residues. CDR3 DNA sequence: TGTGCCAGCATAGGGAGAAGGGGTGCAGAAGAGACCCAGTACTTC. Its protein product is CASIGRRGAEETQYF.

V usage is TRBV20-1 and J usage is TRBJ1-5; D not certain. The J call may not be correct, given that the DNA end is closer to TRBJ2-3. The CDR3 spans 15 residues. Germline-derived CDR1 and CDR2 are DFQATT and SNEGSKA (reference sequence). The CDR3 DNA is TGCAGTGCTAGATCCTCTGGGGTTGGCAATCAGCCCCAGTATTTT. Its protein product is CSARSSGVGNQPQYF.

This clonotype showed up just a few times. This chain links TRBV18 with TRBJ1-5; unclear D gene. The CDR3 sequence is 14 residues long. V dropped 2 bases and J dropped 2 bases, with 7 bases sitting between them. In germline, CDR1 is KGHSH, CDR2 LQKENI. The chain's CDR3 is CASSPSVGNQPQHF. In nucleotides, the CDR3 is TGTGCCAGCTCACCATCCGTAGGCAATCAGCCCCAGCATTTT.